Listed below are T cell receptor beta chains from one sample, sequenced in a study of cytomegalovirus exposure and HLA in healthy donors. The table came from immunoSEQ multiplex PCR; TCRdb's copy has only in-frame clones and leaves some out. Here the sample spans tens of thousands of clones, 85% to 95% being singletons. The material sequenced was PBMCs. Receptors were obtained from a woman under 40 in good health and CMV-seropositive. The CDR3 runs from the conserved cysteine through the conserved F or W.

v_call,j_call,cdr3_aa
TRBV7-2,TRBJ2-7,CASSKRDRVPAYEQYF
TRBV11-3,TRBJ1-1,CASSFGPSAEAFF
TRBV7-2,TRBJ2-1,CASSPQRREGQFF
TRBV5-5,TRBJ1-1,CASSLVRQNTEAFF
TRBV15,TRBJ1-2,CATSRDLTDYGYTF
TRBV5-6,TRBJ1-3,CASSYLQGSGNTIYF
TRBV19,TRBJ2-3,CASSILPGQGADTQYF
TRBV9,TRBJ2-6,CASSPGVFSGANVLTF
TRBV28,TRBJ1-4,CASSFSGGGFNEKLFF
TRBV6-5,TRBJ1-1,CASRTGGARSEAFF
TRBV6-5,TRBJ2-7,CASSYSGAGGFGEQYF
TRBV29-1,TRBJ1-1,CSYQARTGTTEAFF
TRBV12-1,TRBJ2-7,CASSFASRGSYEQYF
TRBV18,TRBJ2-7,CASSPKSGDRGHEYF
TRBV19,TRBJ1-1,CASTPTSGGQLNTEAFF
TRBV5-8,TRBJ1-4,CASSLAGQGTGEKLFF
TRBV11-2,TRBJ2-3,CASSPEGLAGGTDTQYF
TRBV6-5,TRBJ2-1,CASGLDNEQFF
TRBV28,TRBJ2-1,CASSSVYNEQFF
TRBV13,TRBJ2-7,CASSSPDRVFHEQYF
TRBV6-5,TRBJ1-1,CASGVNTEAFF
TRBV10-3,TRBJ2-1,CAISPTAYNEQFF
TRBV6-5,TRBJ2-7,CASRNPGGASYEQYF
TRBV10-3,TRBJ1-5,CAISESKVTGFRQPQHF
TRBV25-1,TRBJ2-3,CASSGNTSGNRTDTQYF
TRBV5-1,TRBJ2-3,CASSPTGQPDTQYF
TRBV7-9,TRBJ1-3,CASSSEGLYSGNTIYF
TRBV15,TRBJ2-5,CATSRSLAHQETQYF
TRBV18,TRBJ2-1,CASLRLAGGPDNEQFF
TRBV6-5,TRBJ2-7,CASSYPDISYEQYF
TRBV18,TRBJ2-3,CASSPERGLAGVGGTDTQYF
TRBV6-1,TRBJ2-5,CASSEAPYQETQYF
TRBV7-8,TRBJ2-6,CASSPYSRDQYSGANVLTF
TRBV5-1,TRBJ1-2,CASSAAEINYGYTF
TRBV7-2,TRBJ1-5,CASSIRGDQPQHF
TRBV6-5,TRBJ2-2,CASRNSGRAPGELFF
TRBV28,TRBJ2-2,CASSLGGMNTGELFF
TRBV15,TRBJ2-6,CATRAPGTAGANVLTF
TRBV6-4,TRBJ2-3,CASSDGGGTDTQYF
TRBV6-5,TRBJ2-1,CASNSYNEQFF